What follows is one T cell receptor beta chain and its context. This record comes from a study of T cell responses to AZD1222 COVID-19 vaccine. The CDR3 is made up of 16 amino acids. CDR1 is MNHEY and CDR2 is SMNVEV in the germline V gene (reference sequence). Germline trimming cut 6 bases from V and 6 bases from J; bases unmatched to any gene: 14. This table comes from immunoSEQ multiplex PCR, and its TCRdb copy is limited to in-frame clones, with some not included. The sample records tens of thousands of clones, roughly 87% being singletons. The chain recombines TRBV27 with TRBJ2-7, with 10 bases that match TRBD1. The origin of this receptor is an adult in good health. The material sequenced was peripheral blood, taken on day 0 of AZD1222 vaccination. The CDR3 sequence is CASRGQGRFPAFEQYF. The CDR3 coding sequence is TGTGCCAGCAGGGGACAGGGGCGGTTTCCAGCGTTCGAGCAGTACTTC.